The sequence of this TCR beta chain was determined in a study of T-cell memory formation after mild COVID-19. Study overall: TCR clusters mostly belonged to single donors. Whole-study findings and limits: Prior to infection, memory already included some responding clones, suggesting cross-reactive memory joined. Shrinking CD4+ clones were chiefly CM and EM; CD8+ ones were chiefly EMRA. Confirmation was lacking for SARS-CoV-2 specificity of second-wave clones that peaked on day 37.

TCRdb called the 5' RACE reads again in MiXCR, with one record for every CDR3 protein. The data show 350,000 or so distinct CDR3 sequences, less than 25% seen once. Remarks on this clonotype: No antigen is known for it.

Germline CDR1 reads KGHSH; CDR2 reads LQKENI. V gave up 2 bases and J gave up 8 bases, with 9 bases separating them. The CDR3 loop spans 12 amino acids. The source of this sequence is a man younger than 35 who had mild COVID-19 (a few samples of this study predate the infection). Cell type and time point are not known. This chain connects TRBV18 to TRBJ1-1, with D possibly TRBD1 on 5 matching bases. The sequencing input was PBMCs or a T cell subset sorted from them (not recorded which). CDR3: CASSPREGEAFF. CDR3 nucleotides: TGTGCCAGCTCACCAAGGGAGGGGGAAGCTTTCTTT.